The rows below give T cell receptor beta chains drawn from one sample of a study of Ad26.COV2.S vaccination and SARS-CoV-2 variants. Method: immunoSEQ multiplex PCR; TCRdb's copy keeps in-frame clones and lacks some. Seen here are around 250,000 clones, 87% observed once, and the top ten hold less than 3.5%. This sample comprised peripheral blood, obtained in a trial of Ad26.COV2.S vaccine versus placebo. These receptors came from a person aged 18-60 years who received the Ad26.COV2.S COVID-19 vaccine or a placebo. CDR3s include the opening cysteine and the closing phenylalanine or tryptophan. D genes are given only for firm matches.

V: TRBV9; D: NA; J: TRBJ2-1; CDR3: CASSPQLASSYNEQFF
V: TRBV7-2; D: TRBD1; J: TRBJ1-1; CDR3: CASSLGGTGGLGTEAFF
V: TRBV11-2; D: NA; J: TRBJ1-1; CDR3: CASSLAGRTRGTEAFF
V: TRBV3-1/TRBV3-2; D: NA; J: TRBJ2-7; CDR3: CASSQGYEQYF
V: TRBV5-6; D: TRBD2; J: TRBJ2-7; CDR3: CASSPGLTGGTYEQYF
V: TRBV5-1; D: NA; J: TRBJ1-1; CDR3: CASSLDPGVNTEAFF
V: TRBV6-1; D: NA; J: TRBJ2-1; CDR3: CASSEAPEGGGNEQFF
V: TRBV2; D: NA; J: TRBJ1-4; CDR3: CASSAKGLSNEKLFF
V: TRBV19; D: TRBD1; J: TRBJ2-1; CDR3: CASSLQGSSYNEQFF
V: TRBV7-9; D: NA; J: TRBJ2-3; CDR3: CASSPGVGPTDTQYF
V: TRBV5-5; D: NA; J: TRBJ2-2; CDR3: CASSMTSGTNTGELFF
V: TRBV11-2; D: NA; J: TRBJ1-1; CDR3: CASSLETVEAFF
V: TRBV6-5; D: NA; J: TRBJ2-7; CDR3: CASSYSYGDSYEQYF
V: TRBV27; D: NA; J: TRBJ2-7; CDR3: CASSIGTRMYF
V: TRBV19; D: NA; J: TRBJ1-3; CDR3: CASTMSASGNTIYF
V: TRBV19; D: NA; J: TRBJ2-7; CDR3: CASSIGDKEYEQYF
V: TRBV18; D: NA; J: TRBJ2-1; CDR3: CASSSQGNEQFF
V: TRBV5-1; D: NA; J: TRBJ1-2; CDR3: CASSSRGGGSYTF
V: TRBV2; D: NA; J: TRBJ1-2; CDR3: CASSADKNYGYTF
V: TRBV9; D: NA; J: TRBJ2-4; CDR3: CASSVSGGQAKNIQYF
V: TRBV7-8; D: NA; J: TRBJ1-5; CDR3: CASSLTQQAFLNQPQHF
V: TRBV13; D: TRBD2; J: TRBJ2-1; CDR3: CASSSSGSNEQFF
V: TRBV24-1; D: NA; J: TRBJ2-2; CDR3: CATSEGTGELFF
V: TRBV6-2/TRBV6-3; D: NA; J: TRBJ1-2; CDR3: CASSSGLYLDRYGYTF
V: TRBV3-1/TRBV3-2; D: NA; J: TRBJ1-1; CDR3: CASSQRGYPEAFF
V: TRBV4-1; D: NA; J: TRBJ2-7; CDR3: CASSQEWSRGYEQYF
V: TRBV27; D: NA; J: TRBJ2-5; CDR3: CASSGLRGTQYF
V: TRBV7-9; D: TRBD2; J: TRBJ2-1; CDR3: CASSRLGSGKDNEQFF
V: TRBV13; D: NA; J: TRBJ2-3; CDR3: CASSLGDLSTDTQYF
V: TRBV11-2; D: NA; J: TRBJ2-3; CDR3: CASSLNGYRTDTQYF
V: TRBV25-1; D: NA; J: TRBJ1-4; CDR3: CASRDSATNEKLFF
V: TRBV10-3; D: TRBD2; J: TRBJ2-3; CDR3: CAISGGGGAPDTQYF
V: TRBV2; D: TRBD1; J: TRBJ1-5; CDR3: CASSPGTGDVQPQHF
V: TRBV27; D: NA; J: TRBJ1-5; CDR3: CASSFAGNNQPQHF
V: TRBV5-1; D: NA; J: TRBJ2-1; CDR3: CASSIGGIRSYNEQFF
V: TRBV18; D: TRBD2; J: TRBJ2-3; CDR3: CASSPPGLEYDTQYF
V: TRBV15; D: NA; J: TRBJ2-7; CDR3: CATSRDVGSEQYF
V: TRBV30; D: TRBD2; J: TRBJ2-1; CDR3: CAWSSGRGRLAGNEQFF
V: TRBV6-1; D: TRBD2; J: TRBJ2-1; CDR3: CASSEPRLAANEQFF
V: TRBV19; D: NA; J: TRBJ1-5; CDR3: CASSRVKVNQPQHF
V: TRBV24-1; D: NA; J: TRBJ2-2; CDR3: CATSDFGLAQNTGELFF
V: TRBV7-9; D: TRBD2; J: TRBJ2-1; CDR3: CASSSAGILPYNEQFF
V: TRBV6-5; D: NA; J: TRBJ1-2; CDR3: CASSYLGGSVYTF
V: TRBV7-9; D: NA; J: TRBJ1-3; CDR3: CASSSDRNSGNTIYF
V: TRBV6-2/TRBV6-3; D: NA; J: TRBJ2-7; CDR3: CASSYPPREQYF